The 11 T cell receptor beta chains reported below all come from one sample, sequenced in a study of blood T cell repertoires in COVID-19. Sequencing was performed with immunoSEQ multiplex PCR; in TCRdb, only in-frame clones are kept and a portion is missing. The sample holds 110,000 to 150,000 clones, around 86% seen once. What was sequenced was PBMCs or T cells enriched from blood (not recorded which). These receptors originate from a man over 45 who had recovered from COVID-19.

The chain uses TRBV6-2 or TRBV6-3 and TRBJ1-5; D unclear. The length of the CDR3 is 12 residues. Germline V CDR1 and CDR2: MNHEY, SVGEGT. The germline V and J ends were trimmed by 5 bases and 7 bases, with 9 bases remaining between them. CDR3 in amino acids: CASSPQSQPQHF. The CDR3, as DNA: TGTGCCAGCAGTCCCCAATCCCAGCCCCAGCATTTT.

The gene calls are TRBV30 and TRBJ2-1; D unclear. The V gene's germline CDR1 is GTSNPN and CDR2 SVGIG (reference sequence). The length of the CDR3 is 15 residues. The V and J ends lost 3 bases and 5 bases respectively, with 17 bases between them. The CDR3 DNA reads TGTGCCTGGAGGTGGCGGTTTGGCCTCGACAATGAGCAGTTCTTC. Encoded protein: CAWRWRFGLDNEQFF.

About this clone: The sample carries other DNA sequences with the same CDR3. The rearrangement joins TRBV6-5 to TRBJ1-1; D unclear. V lost 0 bases, J lost 0 bases, and 8 bases lay in between. The CDR3 is 15 amino acids. Germline CDR1 reads MNHEY; CDR2 reads SVGAGI. CDR3 residues: CASSYSWQLNTEAFF. In DNA, the CDR3 is TGTGCCAGCAGTTACTCTTGGCAACTGAACACTGAAGCTTTCTTT.

This rearrangement joins TRBV7-7 to TRBJ2-7; no clear D gene. The CDR3 length is 15 residues. Per germline, CDR1 SSHAT and CDR2 FNYEAQ (reference sequence). The CDR3 region is CASSFPYPKNYEQYV. The CDR3 DNA is TGTGCTAGCAGCTTCCCCTATCCGAAGAACTACGAGCAGTACGTC.

The chain carries TRBV20-1 and TRBJ1-2, with unresolved D. With 3 bases removed from V and 4 bases from J, the gap between germline ends came to 6 bases. Germline CDR1 and CDR2: DFQATT and SNEGSKA (reference sequence). The CDR3 loop spans 11 amino acids. CDR3 nucleotide sequence: TGCAGTGCTAGTTGGAGCTATGGCTACACCTTC. Its protein product is CSASWSYGYTF.

This chain uses TRBV11-2 with TRBJ2-3; tentatively, D is TRBD1 (5 bases). Germline V gives CDR1 SGHAT, CDR2 FQNNGV. V was clipped by 4 bases and J by 6 bases, with 17 bases between them. The CDR3 covers 15 residues. The CDR3, as DNA: TGTGCCAGCAGCTCACCGAAAGGGGTACAGGATACGCAGTATTTT. The encoded protein is CASSSPKGVQDTQYF.

The chain couples TRBV28 to TRBJ2-1; 9 bases line up with TRBD2. The CDR3 is 18 amino acids. Per the germline V gene, CDR1 is MDHEN and CDR2 is SYDVKM. The ends lost 1 base at V and 6 bases at J; junction bases unmatched: 13. The CDR3 DNA sequence: TGTGCCAGCAGTTTATACACCGCGTCTAGCGGGAAGCGCAATGAGCAGTTCTTC. This translates into CASSLYTASSGKRNEQFF. The full variable domain, completed using reference TRBV28 and TRBJ2-1, is DVKVTQSSRYLVKRTGEKVFLECVQDMDHENMFWYRQDPGLGLRLIYFSYDVKMKEKGDIPEGYSVSREKKERFSLILESASTNQTSMYLCASSLYTASSGKRNEQFFGPGTRLTVL.

This chain connects TRBV5-4 to TRBJ2-5; D may be TRBD2 (5 bases). CDR1 and CDR2 from the germline V gene are SGHNT and YYREEE (reference sequence). The CDR3 extends over 14 amino acids. The V and J ends lost 5 bases and 4 bases respectively, with 15 bases between them. CDR3 residues: CASRTLTGSETQYF. CDR3 sequence (DNA): TGTGCCAGCAGGACTTTAACGGGATCAGAGACCCAGTACTTC.

This sequence joins TRBV6-5 and TRBJ1-3; 10 bases fit TRBD1. The ends lost 6 bases at V and 2 bases at J; junction bases unmatched: 4. The CDR3 covers 15 residues. Germline V lookup: CDR1 MNHEY, CDR2 SVGAGI. The CDR3 DNA is TGTGCCAGCAGGACCGGGACAGGGGCTGGAAACACCATATATTTT. This codes for CASRTGTGAGNTIYF.

The chain links TRBV6-2 or TRBV6-3 to TRBJ1-5; no reliable D call. The V gene's germline CDR1 is MNHEY and CDR2 SVGEGT. This CDR3 has 14 residues. V was cut by 2 bases and J by 0 bases, with 5 bases left in between. The chain's CDR3 is CASSYLFSNQPQHF. CDR3 nucleotides: TGTGCCAGCAGTTACCTATTTAGCAATCAGCCCCAGCATTTT.

This chain uses TRBV7-2 with TRBJ2-3; TRBD2 agrees at 11 bases. Germline loops: CDR1 SGHTA, CDR2 FQGNSA. The CDR3 is 15 amino acids. After removal of 2 bases from V and 9 bases from J, the junction contained 7 bases not matched to a gene. The CDR3 sequence: CASSLSLAGGRTQYF. The CDR3, as DNA: TGTGCCAGCAGCTTAAGCCTAGCGGGAGGTCGAACGCAGTATTTT.